This T cell receptor beta chain emerged from a study of T cells in Graves' hyperthyroidism and ophthalmopathy. Study findings and constraints: By a 13 V-J model, ophthalmopathy was set apart from stable hyperthyroidism.

The CDR3 is 17 residues long. V lost 4 bases, J lost 1 base, and 7 bases stayed unmatched. Amplification of TCR beta CDR3 regions was performed using RNA transcripts as template. First-round RT-PCR targeting the TCR CDR3 was performed with the HTBI primer set. TCRdb reanalysed the multiplex PCR reads using MiXCR and keeps one entry per CDR3 protein. The sample lists fewer than 750,000 distinct CDR3 sequences, 13% to 15% seen once, with about 12% in the top ten. Note on this clonotype: The target antigen is unknown.

Investigators excluded patients with uncontrolled infection, other autoimmune disease, pregnancy or lactation. The diagnostic basis comprised clinical symptoms, serum thyroxine and TRAb, thyroid ultrasound and orbital computed tomography. Out of over 9 ml of fresh peripheral blood came the PBMCs. Sequencing used blood. The J gene is TRBJ2-3, the V gene TRBV12-3 or TRBV12-4; 11 bases are shared with TRBD2. The receptor's source is a woman between 45 and 65 years old with Graves' ophthalmopathy. CDR3 DNA sequence: TGTGCCAGCAGTTCACTAGCGGGAGTGAGTGGCACAGATACGCAGTATTTT. It specifies CASSSLAGVSGTDTQYF.